This entry lists 8 T cell receptor beta chains sequenced from one sample in a study of cytomegalovirus exposure and HLA in healthy donors. PCR involved 60 Vbeta and 13 Jbeta primers. Profiling relied on immunoSEQ multiplex PCR, and the TCRdb table lists in-frame clones only, not all of them. The sample includes some 110,000 clones, roughly 70% seen only once; the top ten take nearly 0.9%. Sequenced: PBMCs. These receptor sequences come from a woman aged 30 to 39 in good health and CMV-seronegative.

CDR3 nucleotides: TGTGCCAGCAGTTTATGGGGCAGTGTGAGCAATCAGCCCCAGCATTTT. This codes for CASSLWGSVSNQPQHF. This chain uses TRBV27 with TRBJ1-5, with D possibly TRBD1 on 5 matching bases. V dropped 1 base and J dropped 1 base, with 11 bases sitting between them. Germline V gives CDR1 MNHEY, CDR2 SMNVEV (reference sequence). This CDR3 is built from 16 residues.

DNA of the CDR3: TGTGCCAGCAGCGACGCTAGCGGCTACGAGCAGTACTTC. As protein: CASSDASGYEQYF. This chain uses TRBV7-6 with TRBJ2-7, with 7 bases fitting TRBD2. J lost 3 bases, V lost 5 bases, and 4 bases had no gene match. CDR1 and CDR2 from the germline V gene are SGHVS and FNYEAQ. This CDR3 has 13 residues.

This clone was detected only a few times. The V gene is TRBV5-6, the J gene TRBJ2-5, with 9 bases fitting TRBD1. V lost 4 bases, J lost 1 base, and 5 bases stayed unmatched. The germline V gene encodes CDR1 SGHDT and CDR2 YYEEEE. CDR3 length: 15 residues. CDR3 bases: TGTGCCAGCAGCGCCCCGACAGGGGGCCAAGAGACCCAGTACTTC. It codes for CASSAPTGGQETQYF.

This chain joins TRBV5-6 and TRBJ1-1, with a possible D match to TRBD1 (5 bases). V was cut by 3 bases and J by 6 bases, with 21 bases left in between. The CDR3 length is 16 residues. Germline-derived CDR1 and CDR2 are SGHDT and YYEEEE. The CDR3 nucleotides read TGTGCCAGCAGCTCTGGAGGAGGGGTACACTGGGCTGAAGCTTTCTTT. Protein product: CASSSGGGVHWAEAFF.

The J gene is TRBJ2-1, the V gene TRBV5-1; 9 bases align to TRBD1. Germline values: CDR1 SGHRS, CDR2 YFSETQ. Germline trimming cut 4 bases from V and 8 bases from J; bases unmatched to any gene: 13. The CDR3 is made up of 16 amino acids. CDR3 in DNA: TGCGCCAGCAGCAAAAGGGCGGGACAGGGTAGGGATGAGCAGTTCTTC. It yields the protein CASSKRAGQGRDEQFF.

The CDR3 bases are TGTGCCAGCAGTCCCGGGACAGCGAACACCGGGGAGCTGTTTTTT. Protein sequence: CASSPGTANTGELFF. The rearrangement links TRBV28 to TRBJ2-2; 7 bases are a match to TRBD1. Germline CDR1 reads MDHEN; CDR2 reads SYDVKM. The CDR3 runs to 15 residues. Unmatched junction bases numbered 3, after V lost 5 bases and J lost 0 bases.

The table lists this clone with a few counts. The DNA for the CDR3 is TGTGCTAGTGAACAGGATCCTGTGGGGAACACTGAAGCTTTCTTT. Translating gives CASEQDPVGNTEAFF. V is TRBV12-5 and J is TRBJ1-1; weak D call: TRBD1 (5 bases). The CDR3 totals 15 residues. Germline assignment: CDR1 LGHNT and CDR2 FRNRAP. V lost 7 bases, J lost 1 base, and 16 bases lay in between. Full variable domain (rest looked up from reference TRBV12-5 and TRBJ1-1): DARVTQTPRHKVTEMGQEVTMRCQPILGHNTVFWYRQTMMQGLELLAYFRNRAPLDDSGMPKDRFSAEMPDATLATLKIQPSEPRDSAVYFCASEQDPVGNTEAFFGQGTRLTVV.

The V gene is TRBV6-1, the J gene TRBJ2-3, with D possibly matching TRBD1 (6 bases). The CDR3 is 14 amino acids. Looked up from germline, CDR1 is MNHNS and CDR2 is SASEGT. V gave up 5 bases and J gave up 5 bases, with 14 bases separating them. The DNA of the CDR3 is TGTGCCAGCAGTAAGACACAGGGCGGAGATACGCAGTATTTT. Translation gives CASSKTQGGDTQYF.